Listed here is a single T cell receptor (beta chain). These data come from a study of shared clonotypes between healthy human individuals. The table came from immunoSEQ multiplex PCR; TCRdb's copy has only in-frame clones and leaves some out. The profile shows fewer than 3 million clones, about nine tenths of them singletons. Deletions cut 1 base from V and 8 bases from J, with 12 bases between. This CDR3 is 14 amino acids long. Germline loops: CDR1 LNHNV, CDR2 YYDKDF (reference sequence). Sequences were obtained from naive CD4+ T cells from PBMCs. Sample subset: CD45RA+ positively selected. J is TRBJ1-5 and V is TRBV15, with D uncertain. This receptor was taken from a man aged 18 to 30 in good health. Some clones in this sample may be carry-over from other donors' samples. The CDR3 DNA reads TGTGCCACCAGCAGAGTAGCGAGAGAAGAGCCCCAGCATTTT. Its protein product is CATSRVAREEPQHF.